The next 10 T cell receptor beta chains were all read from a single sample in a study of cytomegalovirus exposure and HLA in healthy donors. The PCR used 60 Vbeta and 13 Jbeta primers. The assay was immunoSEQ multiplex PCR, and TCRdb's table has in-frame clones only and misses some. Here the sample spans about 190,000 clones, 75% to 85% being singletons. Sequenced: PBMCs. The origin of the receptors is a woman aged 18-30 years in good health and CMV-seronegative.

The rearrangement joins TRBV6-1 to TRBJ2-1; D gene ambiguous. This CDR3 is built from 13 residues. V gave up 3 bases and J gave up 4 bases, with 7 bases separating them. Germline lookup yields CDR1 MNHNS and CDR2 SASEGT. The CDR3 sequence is CASSDPRYNEQFF. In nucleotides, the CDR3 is TGTGCCAGCAGTGATCCGCGGTACAATGAGCAGTTCTTC.

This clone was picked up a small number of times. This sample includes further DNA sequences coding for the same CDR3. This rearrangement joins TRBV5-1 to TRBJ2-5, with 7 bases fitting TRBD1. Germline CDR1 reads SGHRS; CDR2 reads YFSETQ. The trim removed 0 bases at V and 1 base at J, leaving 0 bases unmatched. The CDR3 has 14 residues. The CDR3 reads CASSLGQGQETQYF. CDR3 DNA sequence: TGCGCCAGCAGCTTGGGACAGGGCCAAGAGACCCAGTACTTC. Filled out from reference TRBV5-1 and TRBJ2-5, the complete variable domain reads KAGVTQTPRYLIKTRGQQVTLSCSPISGHRSVSWYQQTPGQGLQFLFEYFSETQRNKGNFPGRFSGRQFSNSRSEMNVSTLELGDSALYLCASSLGQGQETQYFGPGTRLLVL.

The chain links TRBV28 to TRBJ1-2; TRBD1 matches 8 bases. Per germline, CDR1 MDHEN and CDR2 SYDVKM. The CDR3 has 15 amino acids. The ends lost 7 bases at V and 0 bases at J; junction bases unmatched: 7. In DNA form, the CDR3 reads TGTGCCAGCAATCCCGCGGGACAGGCTAACTATGGCTACACCTTC. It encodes CASNPAGQANYGYTF.

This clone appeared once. This chain's CDR3 is CARPQVNTEAFF. In DNA form, the CDR3 reads TGTGCCAGACCCCAGGTTAACACTGAAGCTTTCTTT. The chain links TRBV2 to TRBJ1-1, with D unresolved. The CDR3 has 12 amino acids. CDR1 SNHLY and CDR2 FYNNEI come from the germline V gene. The V end was cut by 9 bases, the J end by 2 bases, with 10 bases between.

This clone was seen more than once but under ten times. CDR3 region: CTVGDNEQYF. Written as DNA, the CDR3 is TGTACCGTGGGGGACAACGAGCAGTACTTC. The rearrangement uses TRBV6-1 and TRBJ2-7; D might be TRBD1 (6 bases). This CDR3 spans 10 amino acids. CDR1 is MNHNS, CDR2 SASEGT, per germline.

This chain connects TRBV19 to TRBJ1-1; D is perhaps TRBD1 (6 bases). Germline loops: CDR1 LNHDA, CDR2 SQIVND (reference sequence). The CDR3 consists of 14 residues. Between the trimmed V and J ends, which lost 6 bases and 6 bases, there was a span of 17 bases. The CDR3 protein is CASRPNRVISEAFF. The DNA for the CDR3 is TGTGCCAGTAGGCCTAACAGGGTGATATCTGAAGCTTTCTTT.

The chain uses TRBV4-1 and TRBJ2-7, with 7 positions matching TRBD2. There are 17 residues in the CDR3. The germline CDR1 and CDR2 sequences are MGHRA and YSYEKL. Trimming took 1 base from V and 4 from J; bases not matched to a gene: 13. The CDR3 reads CASSQVGLAAEMYEQYF. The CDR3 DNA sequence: TGCGCCAGCAGCCAAGTAGGCCTAGCGGCGGAGATGTACGAGCAGTACTTC.

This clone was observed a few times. DNA for the CDR3: TGTGCCAGCAGCTTGGGACAGGGCGGTTCCTACGAGCAGTACTTC. It codes for CASSLGQGGSYEQYF. The chain uses TRBV7-2 and TRBJ2-7, with 9 bases fitting TRBD1. V gave up 3 bases and J gave up 1 base; unmatched junction bases: 4. The germline CDR1 and CDR2 sequences are SGHTA and FQGNSA. There are 15 residues in the CDR3.

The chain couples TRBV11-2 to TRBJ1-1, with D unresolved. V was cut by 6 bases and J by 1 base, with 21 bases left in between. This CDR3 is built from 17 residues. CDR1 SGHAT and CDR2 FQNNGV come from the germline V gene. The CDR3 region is CASRLRADSVGNTEAFF. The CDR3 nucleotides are TGTGCCAGCAGGTTGAGGGCCGATTCGGTAGGGAACACTGAAGCTTTCTTT.

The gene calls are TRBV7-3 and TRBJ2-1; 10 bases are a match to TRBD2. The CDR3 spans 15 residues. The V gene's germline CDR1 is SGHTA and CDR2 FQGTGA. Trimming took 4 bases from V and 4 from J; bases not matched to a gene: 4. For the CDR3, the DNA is TGTGCCAGCAGCTCACAAGCGGGAGGGTACAATGAGCAGTTCTTC. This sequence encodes CASSSQAGGYNEQFF.